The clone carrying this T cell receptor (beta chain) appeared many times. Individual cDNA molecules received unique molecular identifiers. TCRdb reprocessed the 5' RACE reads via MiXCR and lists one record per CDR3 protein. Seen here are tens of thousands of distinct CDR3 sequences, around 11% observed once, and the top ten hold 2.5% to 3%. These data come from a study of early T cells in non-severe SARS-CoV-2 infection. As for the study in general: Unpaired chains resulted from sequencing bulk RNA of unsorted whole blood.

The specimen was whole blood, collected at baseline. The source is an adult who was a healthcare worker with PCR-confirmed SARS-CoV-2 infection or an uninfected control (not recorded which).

The DNA of the CDR3 is TGTGCCAGCAGTGGATACCAGGGGGCGGACTATGGCTACACCTTC. Translation gives CASSGYQGADYGYTF. The chain links TRBV25-1 to TRBJ1-2; TRBD1 aligns across 8 bases. This CDR3 is 15 amino acids long. The ends lost 4 bases at V and 3 bases at J; junction bases unmatched: 7. Germline V gives CDR1 MGHDK, CDR2 SYGVNS.